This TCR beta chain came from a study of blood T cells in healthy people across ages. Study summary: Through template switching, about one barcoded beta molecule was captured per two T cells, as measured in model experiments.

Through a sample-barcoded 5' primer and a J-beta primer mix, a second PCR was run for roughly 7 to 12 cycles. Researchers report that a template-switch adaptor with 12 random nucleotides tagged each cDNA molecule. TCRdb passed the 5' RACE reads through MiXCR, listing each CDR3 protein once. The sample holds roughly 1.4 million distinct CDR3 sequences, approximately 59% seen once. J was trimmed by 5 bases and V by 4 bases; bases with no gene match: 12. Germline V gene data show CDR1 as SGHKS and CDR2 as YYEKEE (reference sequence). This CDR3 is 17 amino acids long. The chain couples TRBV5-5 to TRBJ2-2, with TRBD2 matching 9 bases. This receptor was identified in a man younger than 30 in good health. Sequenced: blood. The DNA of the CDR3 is TGTGCCAGCAGCCTGTTCGGCGGGGGGGCAAGAACCGGGGAGCTGTTTTTT. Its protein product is CASSLFGGGARTGELFF.